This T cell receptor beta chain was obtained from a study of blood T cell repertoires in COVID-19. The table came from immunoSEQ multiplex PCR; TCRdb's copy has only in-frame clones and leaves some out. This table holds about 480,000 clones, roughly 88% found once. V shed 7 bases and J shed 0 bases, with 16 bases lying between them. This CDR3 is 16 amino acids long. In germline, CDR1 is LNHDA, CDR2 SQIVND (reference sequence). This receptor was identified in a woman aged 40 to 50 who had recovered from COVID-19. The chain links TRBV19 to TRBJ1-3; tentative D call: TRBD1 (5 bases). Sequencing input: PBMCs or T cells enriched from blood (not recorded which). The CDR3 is CASTHRNLNSGNTIYF. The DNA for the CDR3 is TGTGCCAGTACTCACAGGAACCTAAACTCTGGAAACACCATATATTTT. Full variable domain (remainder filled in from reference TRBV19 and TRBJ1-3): DGGITQSPKYLFRKEGQNVTLSCEQNLNHDAMYWYRQDPGQGLRLIYYSQIVNDFQKGDIAEGYSVSREKKESFPLTVTSAQKNPTAFYLCASTHRNLNSGNTIYFGEGSWLTVV.